These 17 T cell receptor beta chains came from one sample sequenced in a study of cytomegalovirus exposure and HLA in healthy donors. The PCR used 60 Vbeta and 13 Jbeta primers. Assay used: immunoSEQ multiplex PCR; TCRdb lists only in-frame clones, some missing. The repertoire holds roughly 170,000 clones, with roughly 75% as singletons. Sequencing used PBMCs. The receptors shown here come from a female donor in good health and CMV-seronegative.

Only one count was recorded for this clone. The chain couples TRBV28 to TRBJ2-1, with TRBD2 matching 8 bases. V trimming: 7 bases; J trimming: 6 bases; junction bases outside the gene matches: 11. The germline gives CDR1 MDHEN, CDR2 SYDVKM. The CDR3 extends over 15 amino acids. CDR3 bases: TGTGCCAGCATGGTATATAGCGGGACTCTCAATGAGCAGTTCTTC. It specifies CASMVYSGTLNEQFF.

The chain couples TRBV4-3 to TRBJ1-1, with no clear D. V gave up 0 bases and J gave up 7 bases, with 9 bases separating them. The CDR3 is 13 residues long. The germline V gene encodes CDR1 LGHNA and CDR2 YSLEER. DNA for the CDR3: TGCGCCAGCAGCCAAGATGGAGGCCTTGAAGCTTTCTTT. This codes for CASSQDGGLEAFF.

This clone was recorded once. The V and J genes are TRBV7-9 and TRBJ2-5, with 9 bases aligning to TRBD2. Trimming at V came to 5 bases and at J to 3 bases, leaving 13 bases not matched to a gene. Germline CDR1 reads SEHNR; CDR2 reads FQNEAQ (reference sequence). The CDR3 is 17 amino acids. The CDR3 is CASSQYGMRGGKETQYF. CDR3 coding DNA: TGTGCCAGCAGCCAGTATGGGATGCGGGGGGGAAAAGAGACCCAGTACTTC.

CDR3 in amino acids: CASSLAGSKETQYF. In nucleotides, the CDR3 is TGCGCCAGCAGTTTAGCGGGCTCTAAAGAGACCCAGTACTTC. This chain connects TRBV10-2 to TRBJ2-5; TRBD2 aligns across 7 bases. CDR3 length equals 14 residues. Germline trimming cut 5 bases from V and 3 bases from J; bases unmatched to any gene: 6. The germline V gene has CDR1 WSHSY and CDR2 SAAADI.

This chain links TRBV27 with TRBJ2-7; 10 bases are a match to TRBD1. Germline V gene data show CDR1 as MNHEY and CDR2 as SMNVEV (reference sequence). Trimming cost V 3 bases and J 4 bases; bases outside gene matches: 3. CDR3 length: 14 amino acids. DNA for the CDR3: TGTGCCAGCAGTTTCGGACAGGGGGTGTACGAGCAGTACTTC. Its translation: CASSFGQGVYEQYF.

This sequence joins TRBV5-6 and TRBJ2-5; D might be TRBD1 (6 bases). The DNA end favors TRBJ2-7, so the J call may be wrong. Germline V CDR1 and CDR2: SGHDT, YYEEEE. This CDR3 is built from 12 residues. CDR3 sequence (DNA): TGTGCCAGCAGCTTGACAGGGACCGAGCAGTACTTC. This encodes CASSLTGTEQYF.

V is TRBV7-6 and J is TRBJ1-2; 10 bases agree with TRBD1. Germline V CDR1 and CDR2: SGHVS, FNYEAQ. The CDR3 sequence is 19 residues long. The junction had 14 bases not matched to a gene; V was cut back by 1 base and J by 3 bases. Written as DNA, the CDR3 is TGTGCCAGCAGCTTAGGACTTAAGCCCCGACAGGGGGCGGACTATGGCTACACCTTC. Translation: CASSLGLKPRQGADYGYTF.

This clone appeared a single time. The chain uses TRBV7-9 and TRBJ1-1; 8 nucleotides match TRBD1. From germline, CDR1 is SEHNR and CDR2 FQNEAQ (reference sequence). The CDR3 has 12 residues. V gave up 11 bases and J gave up 1 base; unmatched junction bases: 3. CDR3 nucleotides: TGTGCCGGGGGACAGGCGAACACTGAAGCTTTCTTT. Its protein product is CAGGQANTEAFF. Together with reference TRBV7-9 and TRBJ1-1, the CDR3 gives the full variable domain: DTGVSQNPRHKITKRGQNVTFRCDPISEHNRLYWYRQTLGQGPEFLTYFQNEAQLEKSRLLSDRFSAERPKGSFSTLEIQRTEQGDSAMYLCAGGQANTEAFFGQGTRLTVV.

The chain recombines TRBV11-2 with TRBJ2-7; no reliable D call. Germline V gene lookup returns CDR1 SGHAT and CDR2 FQNNGV. Between the trimmed V and J ends, which lost 6 bases and 3 bases, there was a span of 12 bases. This CDR3 contains 13 residues. The CDR3 sequence: CASRGPGRYEQYF. DNA of the CDR3: TGTGCCAGCAGAGGTCCAGGCCGCTACGAGCAGTACTTC.

The genes are TRBV5-8 and TRBJ1-1, with unresolved D. V lost 0 bases, J lost 0 bases, and 3 bases lay in between. The CDR3 runs 13 residues. Germline V gene data show CDR1 as SGHTS and CDR2 as YDEGEE. This CDR3 is CASSLAVNTEAFF. As DNA, the CDR3 is TGTGCCAGCAGCTTGGCCGTGAACACTGAAGCTTTCTTT.

The V call is TRBV5-1, the J call TRBJ2-5, with 12 bases aligning to TRBD2. Germline V lookup: CDR1 SGHRS, CDR2 YFSETQ. The V and J ends lost 3 bases and 4 bases, in that order; junction bases with no gene match: 4. The CDR3 length is 15 residues. The CDR3 DNA reads TGCGCCAGCAGCTCACTAGCGGGGGGCTTAGAGACCCAGTACTTC. Translation gives CASSSLAGGLETQYF.

The rearrangement uses TRBV10-2 and TRBJ2-1, with a tentative D call TRBD1 (5 bases). This CDR3 is built from 10 residues. Germline lookup yields CDR1 WSHSY and CDR2 SAAADI. Trimming shortened V by 3 bases and J by 13 bases, and 7 bases separated the two germline ends. CDR3 residues: CASSDQGQFF. CDR3 sequence (DNA): TGCGCCAGCAGTGACCAGGGCCAGTTCTTC.

This clone was seen a few times. Sequence at one end of the junction differs from germline and may be a read error. Other DNA variants within this sample encode the same CDR3. The genes are TRBV4-1 and TRBJ2-3; 10 nucleotides agree with TRBD2. Germline assignment: CDR1 MGHRA and CDR2 YSYEKL. The CDR3 is made up of 16 amino acids. Here the CDR3 DNA reads TGTGCCAGCAGCCAAGATCAGGCTAGCGGGGGTGAAACGCAGTATTTT. Its protein is CASSQDQASGGETQYF.

V is TRBV5-6 and J is TRBJ1-1; D call uncertain. Germline lookup yields CDR1 SGHDT and CDR2 YYEEEE. V lost 4 bases to trimming and J lost 2 bases, with 12 bases between them. This CDR3 has 14 residues. CDR3 amino acids: CASSPKAGNTEAFF. The CDR3 DNA reads TGTGCCAGCAGCCCTAAGGCGGGCAACACTGAAGCTTTCTTT. Complete variable domain (other parts from reference TRBV5-6 and TRBJ1-1): DAGVTQSPTHLIKTRGQQVTLRCSPKSGHDTVSWYQQALGQGPQFIFQYYEEEERQRGNFPDRFSGHQFPNYSSELNVNALLLGDSALYLCASSPKAGNTEAFFGQGTRLTVV.

This clone appeared once. J is TRBJ2-6 and V is TRBV2; D not certain. The CDR3 has 14 amino acids. CDR1 and CDR2 from the germline V gene are SNHLY and FYNNEI. V was shortened by 2 bases and J by 0 bases, with 2 bases between the two germline ends. In nucleotides, the CDR3 is TGTGCCAGCAGTGAACTCTCTGGGGCCAACGTCCTGACTTTC. It codes for CASSELSGANVLTF. The variable domain in full, completed from reference TRBV2 and TRBJ2-6, reads EPEVTQTPSHQVTQMGQEVILRCVPISNHLYFYWYRQILGQKVEFLVSFYNNEISEKSEIFDDQFSVERPDGSNFTLKIRSTKLEDSAMYFCASSELSGANVLTFGAGSRLTVL.

This chain connects TRBV11-2 to TRBJ2-2; D possibly corresponds to TRBD2 (5 bases). The ends were cut back, 5 bases at V and 4 bases at J, with 11 bases in the middle. There are 14 residues in the CDR3. Germline values: CDR1 SGHAT, CDR2 FQNNGV. The CDR3 spells CASSLGIPTGELFF. CDR3 sequence (DNA): TGTGCCAGCAGCCTCGGGATTCCCACCGGGGAGCTGTTTTTT.

This chain connects TRBV27 to TRBJ2-2; weak D call: TRBD2 (5 bases). Germline V gives CDR1 MNHEY, CDR2 SMNVEV (reference sequence). The CDR3 extends over 14 amino acids. The V gene lost 10 bases and the J gene lost 0 bases, with 12 bases spanning the gap. CDR3 protein: CATATITNTGELFF. The CDR3 DNA reads as TGTGCCACCGCGACTATTACGAACACCGGGGAGCTGTTTTTT.